The rows below give T cell receptor beta chains drawn from one sample of a study of blood T cell repertoires in COVID-19. Produced via immunoSEQ multiplex PCR; TCRdb's table is partial and in-frame only. The sample carries roughly 250,000 clones, 80% to 85% recorded once. What was sequenced was peripheral blood. These receptors all come from a woman aged 60-75 years with active or convalescent COVID-19. Both conserved end residues are part of each CDR3.

TRBV18	TRBJ1-1	CASSPRSGGVTEAFF
TRBV5-1	TRBJ2-5	CASRRTLQETQYF
TRBV7-9	TRBJ2-7	CASSISGTGSYEQYF
TRBV9	TRBJ1-5	CASSPRTGDNQPQHF
TRBV9	TRBJ1-6	CASSVGPDFYNSPLHF
TRBV12-3/TRBV12-4	TRBJ1-2	CASSFRELSGYTF
TRBV5-1	TRBJ1-4	CASSFRTGDEKLFF
TRBV6-5	TRBJ1-6	CASHPREVYNSPLHF
TRBV19	TRBJ1-1	CASSTRLLGQLNTEAFF
TRBV30	TRBJ1-3	CAWSTGQGAGNTIYF
TRBV5-1	TRBJ1-1	CASRDRVGGDTEAFF
TRBV20-1	TRBJ1-1	CRGGNTEAFF
TRBV12-3/TRBV12-4	TRBJ2-1	CASSTQGSSEQFF